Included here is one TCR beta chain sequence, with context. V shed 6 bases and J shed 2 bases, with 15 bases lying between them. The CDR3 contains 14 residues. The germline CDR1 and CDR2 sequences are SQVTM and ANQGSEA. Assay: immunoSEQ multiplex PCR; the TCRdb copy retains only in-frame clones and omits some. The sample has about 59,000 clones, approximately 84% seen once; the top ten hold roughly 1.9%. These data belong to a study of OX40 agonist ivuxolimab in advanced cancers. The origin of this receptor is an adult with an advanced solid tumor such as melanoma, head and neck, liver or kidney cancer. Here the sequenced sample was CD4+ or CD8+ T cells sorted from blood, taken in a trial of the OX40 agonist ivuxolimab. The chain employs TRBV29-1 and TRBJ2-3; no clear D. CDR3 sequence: CSVGFRSDTDTQYF. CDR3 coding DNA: TGCAGCGTGGGGTTTCGATCGGACACAGATACGCAGTATTTT.